One and the same sample provided the 29 T cell receptor beta chains below, sequenced in a study of shared clonotypes between healthy human individuals. Repertoires were generated with immunoSEQ multiplex PCR, while TCRdb's copy carries only in-frame clones and drops some. The sample includes 600,000 to 750,000 clones, 55% to 75% of them seen just once. The source material was memory CD4+ T cells sorted from blood. Subset reported: CD45RA-negative fraction. These receptors were collected from a woman in her thirties in good health.

V is TRBV6-5 and J is TRBJ2-1; 8 nucleotides match TRBD2. The CDR3 totals 13 residues. With V trimmed by 10 bases and J by 3 bases, 5 bases remained unmatched. In germline, CDR1 is MNHEY, CDR2 SVGAGI. The DNA of the CDR3 is TGTGCCACCAAAGCGGGGGTCTACAATGAGCAGTTCTTC. Encoded protein: CATKAGVYNEQFF.

The chain links TRBV4-2 to TRBJ2-5, with 10 positions matching TRBD2. CDR3 length: 15 residues. V gave up 4 bases and J gave up 2 bases; unmatched junction bases: 4. CDR1 is LGHNA, CDR2 YNFKEQ, per germline. The CDR3 protein is CASSPRAGGQETQYF. The CDR3, as DNA: TGTGCCAGCAGCCCTCGAGCGGGAGGGCAAGAGACCCAGTACTTC.

The J gene is TRBJ2-2, the V gene TRBV10-3; the match to TRBD2 covers 12 bases. Germline V gives CDR1 ENHRY, CDR2 SYGVKD. CDR3 length equals 15 residues. V was clipped by 4 bases and J by 4 bases; unmatched bases: 1. The CDR3: CAISVGLAGTGELFF. The CDR3 DNA follows: TGTGCCATCAGTGTGGGACTAGCGGGCACCGGGGAGCTGTTTTTT.

In DNA form, the CDR3 reads TGTGCCATCAGTGAGCGGAGGGGACGCACAGATACGCAGTATTTT. Its translation is CAISERRGRTDTQYF. The chain carries TRBV10-3 and TRBJ2-3, with D tentatively TRBD2 (6 bases). The CDR3 runs to 15 residues. V shed 2 bases and J shed 1 base, with 10 bases lying between them. CDR1 and CDR2 (germline): ENHRY, SYGVKD.

In regard to this clone: At the DNA level, this CDR3 is encoded by other sequences in the same sample as well. The chain recombines TRBV28 with TRBJ2-7; TRBD1 might be the D (6 bases). Deletions cut 5 bases from V and 6 bases from J, with 14 bases between. Germline V CDR1 and CDR2: MDHEN, SYDVKM. The CDR3 has 13 residues. CDR3 nucleotides: TGTGCCAGCAGTCCCCCGGACAGCCTCGAGCAGTACTTC. Its translation: CASSPPDSLEQYF. The variable domain in full, with the rest retrieved from reference TRBV28 and TRBJ2-7, is DVKVTQSSRYLVKRTGEKVFLECVQDMDHENMFWYRQDPGLGLRLIYFSYDVKMKEKGDIPEGYSVSREKKERFSLILESASTNQTSMYLCASSPPDSLEQYFGPGTRLTVT.

This rearrangement joins TRBV9 to TRBJ2-1, with 9 bases matching TRBD2. The V gene's germline CDR1 is SGDLS and CDR2 YYNGEE. This CDR3 region has 19 residues. V gave up 0 bases and J gave up 0 bases; unmatched junction bases: 10. The CDR3 reads CASSVGYSGRTSSYNEQFF. CDR3 DNA sequence: TGTGCCAGCAGCGTAGGGTATAGCGGGAGAACCAGCTCCTACAATGAGCAGTTCTTC.

The chain recombines TRBV2 with TRBJ1-2; 8 positions agree with TRBD1. The CDR3 runs to 15 residues. The trim removed 1 base at V and 7 bases at J, leaving 8 bases unmatched. Germline CDR1 and CDR2: SNHLY and FYNNEI. The CDR3 loop reads CASSEEARGLSGYTF. In nucleotides, the CDR3 is TGTGCCAGCAGTGAAGAGGCCAGGGGGCTAAGTGGCTACACCTTC.

The chain uses TRBV7-9 and TRBJ2-3, with TRBD2 identical over 8 bases. Germline CDR1 is SEHNR and CDR2 is FQNEAQ (reference sequence). Trimming took 3 bases from V and 5 from J; bases not matched to a gene: 4. This CDR3 comprises 14 residues. The CDR3 protein is CASSLKRERDTQYF. DNA for the CDR3: TGTGCCAGCAGCTTGAAGCGGGAGAGAGATACGCAGTATTTT.

The rearrangement uses TRBV5-4 and TRBJ2-3; 7 positions agree with TRBD1. The CDR3 loop spans 15 amino acids. Trimming cost V 5 bases and J 6 bases; bases outside gene matches: 12. CDR1 and CDR2 (germline): SGHNT, YYREEE (reference sequence). The CDR3 here is CASSSPTGSRDTQYF. The CDR3 DNA is TGTGCCAGCAGTTCCCCGACAGGGAGTAGGGATACGCAGTATTTT.

The genes are TRBV7-2 and TRBJ1-2; tentatively, D is TRBD1 (5 bases). V gave up 1 base and J gave up 5 bases, with 14 bases separating them. The CDR3 has 15 amino acids. Germline CDR1 SGHTA, CDR2 FQGNSA. The CDR3 here is CASSLDRTSQYGYTF. In nucleotides, the CDR3 is TGTGCCAGCAGCTTAGACAGGACCTCACAGTATGGCTACACCTTC. Together with reference TRBV7-2 and TRBJ1-2, the CDR3 gives the full variable domain: GAGVSQSPSNKVTEKGKDVELRCDPISGHTALYWYRQSLGQGLEFLIYFQGNSAPDKSGLPSDRFSAERTGGSVSTLTIQRTQQEDSAVYLCASSLDRTSQYGYTFGSGTRLTVV.

This clone was picked up one time. The rearrangement uses TRBV30 and TRBJ1-2, with a weak D call TRBD1 (5 bases). The germline gives CDR1 GTSNPN, CDR2 SVGIG (reference sequence). This CDR3 spans 14 amino acids. Between the trimmed V and J ends, which lost 5 bases and 3 bases, there was a span of 16 bases. Here the CDR3 reads CAWGSGQGHYGYTF. The CDR3 nucleotides read TGTGCCTGGGGATCCGGCCAGGGCCACTATGGCTACACCTTC.

The chain uses TRBV11-2 and TRBJ1-1, with D possibly matching TRBD1 (5 bases). With 8 bases removed from V and 2 bases from J, the gap between germline ends came to 12 bases. The CDR3 has 13 amino acids. Germline V lookup: CDR1 SGHAT, CDR2 FQNNGV. The CDR3 region is CASSGGRNTEAFF. The CDR3 region has the DNA TGTGCCAGCTCTGGGGGACGTAACACTGAAGCTTTCTTT.

The V and J genes are TRBV11-2 and TRBJ2-7; D call uncertain. Germline values: CDR1 SGHAT, CDR2 FQNNGV. The CDR3 loop spans 14 amino acids. Between the trimmed V and J ends, which lost 2 bases and 2 bases, there was a span of 10 bases. CDR3 DNA sequence: TGTGCCAGCAGCTTATCTTCCGGGCCCTACGAGCAGTACTTC. It is translated as CASSLSSGPYEQYF.

The chain links TRBV27 to TRBJ1-2; D not certain. Germline V lookup: CDR1 MNHEY, CDR2 SMNVEV (reference sequence). This CDR3 spans 13 amino acids. V lost 6 bases and J 8 bases, leaving 16 bases between the germline ends. The CDR3 region has the DNA TGTGCCAGCAGGCCAGCTGACCAACGAGGCTACACCTTC. Translated: CASRPADQRGYTF.

J is TRBJ2-1 and V is TRBV28; D not resolved. The V end was cut by 2 bases, the J end by 5 bases, with 7 bases between. The CDR3 runs to 13 residues. Germline loops: CDR1 MDHEN, CDR2 SYDVKM. In nucleotides, the CDR3 is TGTGCCAGCAGTTTACCGCGCAACAATGAGCAGTTCTTC. Its protein product is CASSLPRNNEQFF.

V gene TRBV13 combines with J gene TRBJ1-1, with 8 bases that match TRBD1. The CDR3 length is 16 residues. V lost 5 bases and J lost 6; bases outside the gene matches: 14. Germline CDR1 reads PRHDT; CDR2 reads FYEKMQ (reference sequence). The CDR3 nucleotides read TGTGCCAGCAGCCCGGCTTGGACAGGGCGTCTGGCTGAAGCTTTCTTT. Residues: CASSPAWTGRLAEAFF.

The rearrangement uses TRBV29-1 and TRBJ2-7; a possible D gene is TRBD1 (6 bases). This CDR3 contains 14 residues. Trimming removed 5 bases at V and 2 bases at J, with 16 bases between. Germline V gene lookup returns CDR1 SQVTM and CDR2 ANQGSEA. CDR3 sequence (DNA): TGCAGCGTTAGTTGGCAGGGGCGAGCCTACGAGCAGTACTTC. This sequence encodes CSVSWQGRAYEQYF.

V and J are TRBV5-1 and TRBJ1-1; TRBD1 matches 8 bases. The V gene end was trimmed by 2 bases and the J gene end by 8 bases; junction bases not matched to a gene: 11. CDR3 length: 15 amino acids. Germline V CDR1 and CDR2: SGHRS, YFSETQ. The CDR3 nucleotides read TGCGCCAGCAGCTTAATGACAGGGGTCCCTAACGAAGCTTTCTTT. It encodes CASSLMTGVPNEAFF.

The rearrangement uses TRBV5-1 and TRBJ2-6; D is undetermined. The CDR3 is 15 residues long. The ends were cut back, 2 bases at V and 2 bases at J, with 8 bases in the middle. The germline V gene encodes CDR1 SGHRS and CDR2 YFSETQ. CDR3 nucleotide sequence: TGCGCCAGCAGCTTAAGTAAGGCTGGGGCCAACGTCCTGACTTTC. Translating gives CASSLSKAGANVLTF.

The chain uses TRBV5-4 and TRBJ2-6; TRBD2 matches at 9 bases. The germline gives CDR1 SGHNT, CDR2 YYREEE (reference sequence). There are 18 residues in the CDR3. The V gene end was trimmed by 3 bases and the J gene end by 1 base; junction bases not matched to a gene: 8. The CDR3: CASSSRLAEDSGANVLTF. CDR3 sequence (DNA): TGTGCCAGCAGCTCTCGACTAGCGGAAGATTCTGGGGCCAACGTCCTGACTTTC.

Note on this clone: The sample holds other DNA sequences that translate to the same CDR3. The V call is TRBV10-2, the J call TRBJ1-5, with 11 bases aligning to TRBD1. CDR3 size: 14 residues. The germline CDR1 and CDR2 sequences are WSHSY and SAAADI. V was clipped by 7 bases and J by 6 bases; unmatched bases: 5. The CDR3 nucleotides read TGCGCCAGCACCGGACAGGGGGCTAGTCAGCCCCAGCATTTT. This translates into CASTGQGASQPQHF.

J is TRBJ2-7 and V is TRBV15; 9 nucleotides align to TRBD2. Germline assignment: CDR1 LNHNV and CDR2 YYDKDF (reference sequence). This CDR3 spans 14 amino acids. Trimming took 0 bases from V and 6 from J; bases not matched to a gene: 3. In DNA, the CDR3 is TGTGCCACCAGCAGAGATCAGACTAGCGGCGAGCAGTACTTC. It is translated as CATSRDQTSGEQYF.

This rearrangement joins TRBV5-6 to TRBJ2-1; possibly TRBD2 for D (5 bases). CDR3 length: 11 residues. In germline, CDR1 is SGHDT, CDR2 YYEEEE. V was clipped by 0 bases and J by 12 bases, with 7 bases between them. The CDR3 nucleotides read TGTGCCAGCAGCTTGGAAGCGGTGCAGTTCTTC. Translated: CASSLEAVQFF.

The J gene is TRBJ2-7, the V gene TRBV18, with TRBD1 matching 7 bases. V gave up 3 bases and J gave up 0 bases; unmatched junction bases: 5. The germline CDR1 and CDR2 sequences are KGHSH and LQKENI. The CDR3 sequence is 15 residues long. CDR3: CASSPGQLRSYEQYF. DNA of the CDR3: TGTGCCAGCTCACCGGGACAGTTACGCTCCTACGAGCAGTACTTC.

The gene calls are TRBV28 and TRBJ2-6, with D unresolved. CDR3 length: 13 amino acids. The V gene lost 5 bases and the J gene lost 6 bases, with 8 bases spanning the gap. In germline, CDR1 is MDHEN, CDR2 SYDVKM. The CDR3 sequence: CASSRRVANVLTF. CDR3 bases: TGTGCCAGCAGTCGACGCGTGGCCAACGTCCTGACTTTC.

This chain connects TRBV10-3 to TRBJ2-5; D is unclear. The tail of the sequence fits TRBJ2-7 better, so the J call may be wrong. This CDR3 region has 14 residues. Germline lookup yields CDR1 ENHRY and CDR2 SYGVKD. In DNA, the CDR3 is TGTGCCATCAGGGCGACACTCAGCTCCTACGAGCAGTACTTC. It encodes CAIRATLSSYEQYF.

Here the CDR3 reads CASSYSRTSEKLFF. The CDR3 DNA is TGTGCCAGCAGTTACTCTCGGACTTCTGAAAAACTGTTTTTT. The chain is built from TRBV6-5 and TRBJ1-4; D call uncertain. The CDR3 has 14 amino acids. Germline CDR1 and CDR2: MNHEY and SVGAGI. V gave up 0 bases and J gave up 7 bases, with 9 bases separating them.

This sequence joins TRBV11-2 and TRBJ2-3, with D possibly being TRBD2 (6 bases). Germline-derived CDR1 and CDR2 are SGHAT and FQNNGV. The ends were cut back, 5 bases at V and 6 bases at J, with 18 bases in the middle. CDR3 size: 15 residues. The CDR3 reads CASSLRLELHDTQYF. In nucleotides, the CDR3 is TGTGCCAGCAGCCTTAGACTAGAATTACATGATACGCAGTATTTT.

As concerns this clone: The junction departs from germline at one end; a sequencing error may be responsible. The chain combines TRBV14 with TRBJ1-1; 10 positions match TRBD1. Germline CDR1 and CDR2: SGHDN and FVKESK. The CDR3 has 15 residues. This CDR3 is CASSKETGGVTEAFF. The CDR3 region has the DNA TGTGCCAGCAGCAAAGAGACAGGGGGCGTCACTGAAGCTTTCTTT.